The table lists the clone carrying this T cell receptor beta chain with a few counts. Its antigen is undetermined. This sample stems from a study of cytomegalovirus exposure and HLA in healthy donors. Overall study results and limits: In a later analysis, the majority of CMV-associated beta chains seemingly showed HLA restriction. Cytomegalovirus association was listed for around 180 TCR beta chains.

Primers: 60 Vbeta forward and 13 Jbeta reverse. The assay was immunoSEQ multiplex PCR, and TCRdb's table has in-frame clones only and misses some. The sample has under 150,000 clones, 76% seen once. This CDR3 has 17 residues. V was pared by 2 bases and J by 4 bases, with 17 bases between. CDR1 and CDR2 from the germline V gene are SNHLY and FYNNEI. This clonotype was obtained from a man in his late teens or twenties in good health and CMV-seronegative. The chain combines TRBV2 with TRBJ1-4; D is possibly TRBD1 (6 bases). Sequenced material: PBMCs. The CDR3 DNA sequence: TGTGCCAGCAGTGAACTCCGCAGGGGTCTTTTTAATGAAAAACTGTTTTTT. Translating it yields CASSELRRGLFNEKLFF.